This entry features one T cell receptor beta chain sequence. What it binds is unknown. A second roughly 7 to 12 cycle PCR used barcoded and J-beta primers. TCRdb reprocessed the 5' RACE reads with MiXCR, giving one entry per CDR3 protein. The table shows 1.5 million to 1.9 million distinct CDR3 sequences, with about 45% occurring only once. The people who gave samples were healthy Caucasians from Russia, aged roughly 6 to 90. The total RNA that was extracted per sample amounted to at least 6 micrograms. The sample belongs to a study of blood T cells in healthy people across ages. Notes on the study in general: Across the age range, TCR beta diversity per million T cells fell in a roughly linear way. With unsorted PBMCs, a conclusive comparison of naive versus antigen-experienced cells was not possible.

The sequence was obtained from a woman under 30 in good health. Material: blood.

The CDR3 here is CASTFRGREPQHF. CDR3 in DNA: TGTGCCAGCACTTTCCGGGGGAGGGAGCCCCAGCATTTT. This chain joins TRBV12-3 or TRBV12-4 and TRBJ1-5, with a weak D call TRBD1 (5 bases). The CDR3 contains 13 residues. Trimming cost V 7 bases and J 8 bases, with 15 bases left between them.